Below, 29 T cell receptor beta chains from the same sample are listed, as sequenced in a study of spatial heterogeneity in lung cancer. Study conclusions and caveats: Intratumoral expanded alpha and beta TCR counts were found to track tumor mutation counts.

These receptors are not linked to any known antigen. TCRdb called the 5' RACE reads again in MiXCR, with one record for every CDR3 protein. The sample records around 10,000 distinct CDR3 sequences, 6% to 6.5% being singletons. Time point described: sample taken at primary tumor resection. The starting material was lung tumor tissue, obtained at surgery. Receptors were obtained from a female donor with early-stage non-small cell lung cancer.

The chain couples TRBV7-3 to TRBJ1-1; D is uncertain. Germline lookup yields CDR1 SGHTA and CDR2 FQGTGA. There are 13 residues in the CDR3. V was clipped by 5 bases and J by 1 base, with 8 bases between them. In DNA, the CDR3 is TGTGCCAGCAGCAAGCAGAGGAACACTGAAGCTTTCTTT. It yields the protein CASSKQRNTEAFF.

This clonotype was counted at least ten times. J is TRBJ2-1 and V is TRBV7-2, with D possibly matching TRBD2 (6 bases). Trimming pared 1 base from V and 3 bases from J, leaving 10 bases between. This CDR3 contains 15 residues. CDR1 and CDR2 from the germline V gene are SGHTA and FQGNSA. For the CDR3, the DNA is TGTGCCAGCAGCTTAGTAGCGGCCCTCTACAATGAGCAGTTCTTC. Translated: CASSLVAALYNEQFF.

This clonotype ranks as medium-sized (0.01 to 0.1%). The chain's CDR3 is CASSLGDRQTEAFF. The CDR3 nucleotides read TGTGCCAGCAGTCTCGGGGACAGACAAACTGAAGCTTTCTTT. The gene calls are TRBV28 and TRBJ1-1, with TRBD1 matching 7 bases. The CDR3 is 14 amino acids. Germline assignment: CDR1 MDHEN and CDR2 SYDVKM. Losses at the gene ends were 5 bases for V and 5 bases for J; bases not matched to a gene: 8. The variable domain in full, with the rest retrieved from reference TRBV28 and TRBJ1-1, is DVKVTQSSRYLVKRTGEKVFLECVQDMDHENMFWYRQDPGLGLRLIYFSYDVKMKEKGDIPEGYSVSREKKERFSLILESASTNQTSMYLCASSLGDRQTEAFFGQGTRLTVV.

The CDR3, as DNA: TGTGCCAGCAGGAGGGACTACGAGCAGTACTTC. This gives the protein CASRRDYEQYF. This chain uses TRBV2 with TRBJ2-7, with D possibly being TRBD2 (5 bases). The germline CDR1 and CDR2 sequences are SNHLY and FYNNEI. Trimming took 6 bases from V and 3 from J, leaving 6 bases between them. This CDR3 is built from 11 residues.

This clonotype was seen a handful of times. The chain has TRBV5-1 and TRBJ1-1, with TRBD1 matching over 12 bases. The V segment lost 3 bases and the J segment 0 bases; nucleotides outside the gene matches: 6. The length of the CDR3 is 17 residues. Germline-derived CDR1 and CDR2 are SGHRS and YFSETQ. The CDR3 protein is CASSSGTGGVLNTEAFF. The DNA for the CDR3 is TGCGCCAGCAGCTCTGGGACAGGGGGCGTCCTGAACACTGAAGCTTTCTTT.

In this sample, this clonotype is medium-sized (0.01 to 0.1%). The V call is TRBV6-1, the J call TRBJ1-5; 7 bases are a match to TRBD1. Germline loops: CDR1 MNHNS, CDR2 SASEGT. After removal of 2 bases from V and 2 bases from J, the junction contained 6 bases not matched to a gene. CDR3 length: 16 residues. The DNA of the CDR3 is TGTGCCAGCAGTGAACAACAGGGGTGGGGCAATCAGCCCCAGCATTTT. Its protein product is CASSEQQGWGNQPQHF.

Ten or more counts support this clonotype. This sequence joins TRBV4-3 and TRBJ2-5, with 8 bases identical to TRBD1. The V and J ends lost 1 base and 5 bases, in that order; junction bases with no gene match: 9. The CDR3 is 16 residues long. CDR1 is LGHNA, CDR2 YSLEER, per germline. CDR3 sequence: CASSQVQGAGGETQYF. CDR3 DNA: TGCGCCAGCAGCCAAGTCCAGGGGGCAGGAGGCGAGACCCAGTACTTC.

This chain joins TRBV2 and TRBJ1-6; no reliable D call. This CDR3 comprises 16 residues. V was shortened by 6 bases and J by 8 bases, with 20 bases between the two germline ends. Looked up from germline, CDR1 is SNHLY and CDR2 is FYNNEI. Here the CDR3 reads CASSPTGPAEYSPLHF. Written as DNA, the CDR3 is TGTGCCAGCAGCCCAACCGGCCCTGCCGAATATTCACCCCTCCACTTT.

The chain carries TRBV5-1 and TRBJ2-5; D remains unclear. The CDR3 covers 16 residues. CDR1 SGHRS and CDR2 YFSETQ come from the germline V gene. Trimming left V 0 bases short and J 0 bases short, with 12 bases between. Here the CDR3 DNA reads TGCGCCAGCAGCTTGGGGTACACGCCGTACCAAGAGACCCAGTACTTC. Translation: CASSLGYTPYQETQYF. Combining the CDR3 with reference TRBV5-1 and TRBJ2-5 gives the whole variable domain KAGVTQTPRYLIKTRGQQVTLSCSPISGHRSVSWYQQTPGQGLQFLFEYFSETQRNKGNFPGRFSGRQFSNSRSEMNVSTLELGDSALYLCASSLGYTPYQETQYFGPGTRLLVL.

Many counts were recorded for this clonotype. The chain couples TRBV7-2 to TRBJ1-3, with TRBD1 as a possible D gene (5 bases). The V end lost 3 bases, the J end lost 4 bases, and 7 bases lay between the germline ends. The germline CDR1 and CDR2 sequences are SGHTA and FQGNSA. The length of the CDR3 is 13 residues. The CDR3 coding sequence is TGTGCCAGCAGCTTTGACAGAGGAAACACCATATATTTT. Translated: CASSFDRGNTIYF.

This clonotype was found a few times. The V gene is TRBV29-1, the J gene TRBJ2-7; D remains unclear. The germline CDR1 and CDR2 sequences are SQVTM and ANQGSEA. This CDR3 contains 11 residues. Trimming left V 4 bases short and J 3 bases short, with 7 bases between. Here the CDR3 reads CSVGQSYEQYF. The CDR3, as DNA: TGCAGCGTTGGCCAGAGCTACGAGCAGTACTTC.

This clonotype was recorded at least ten times. The CDR3 spells CSARDTRDHGYTF. The CDR3 DNA sequence: TGCAGTGCTAGAGATACTAGGGATCATGGCTACACCTTC. The chain couples TRBV20-1 to TRBJ1-2; no reliable D call. The CDR3 loop spans 13 amino acids. CDR1 and CDR2 (germline): DFQATT, SNEGSKA (reference sequence). V lost 0 bases to trimming and J lost 6 bases, with 11 bases between them.

Ten or more counts support this clonotype. The J gene is TRBJ2-3, the V gene TRBV6-6; D perhaps matches TRBD1 (5 bases). Germline V gives CDR1 MNHNY, CDR2 SVGAGI (reference sequence). Trimming cost V 0 bases and J 1 base, with 11 bases left between them. The CDR3 is made up of 16 amino acids. DNA for the CDR3: TGTGCCAGCAGTTACTCGACAGCTCGAGGCACAGATACGCAGTATTTT. It translates to CASSYSTARGTDTQYF.

CDR3 loop: CAISESYEANTIYF. The DNA for the CDR3 is TGTGCCATCAGTGAGTCATATGAGGCGAACACCATATATTTT. The V call is TRBV10-3, the J call TRBJ1-3; D unclear. Germline assignment: CDR1 ENHRY and CDR2 SYGVKD. Trimming stripped 0 bases from V and 7 bases from J, with 10 bases between. The length of the CDR3 is 14 residues.

This clonotype was recorded many times. The chain links TRBV4-3 to TRBJ1-1; D call uncertain. CDR1 and CDR2 from the germline V gene are LGHNA and YSLEER. This CDR3 is 15 amino acids long. V was pared by 2 bases and J by 1 base, with 11 bases between. The CDR3 DNA reads TGCGCCAGCAGCCAAAGCCGGGCCAGGAACACTGAAGCTTTCTTT. Amino acids: CASSQSRARNTEAFF.

The J gene is TRBJ2-5, the V gene TRBV20-1; 13 bases line up with TRBD2. Germline V gives CDR1 DFQATT, CDR2 SNEGSKA (reference sequence). The CDR3 length is 14 residues. Losses at the gene ends were 6 bases for V and 2 bases for J; bases not matched to a gene: 3. The CDR3 loop reads CSAGTSGEQETQYF. CDR3 bases: TGCAGTGCGGGGACTAGCGGGGAACAAGAGACCCAGTACTTC.

A remark on this clonotype: The junction and the germline gene differ at one end; a read error may be behind it. The chain uses TRBV12-3 or TRBV12-4 and TRBJ1-3, with no clear D. The CDR3 covers 15 residues. The CDR3 region is CASSLGGNSRNTIYF. The CDR3, as DNA: TGTGCCAGCAGTTTAGGAGGAAACTCTAGAAACACCATATATTTT.

Judged by abundance, this clonotype is medium-sized (0.01 to 0.1%). V and J are TRBV9 and TRBJ2-2; TRBD2 matches at 7 bases. V lost 0 bases and J lost 5; bases outside the gene matches: 4. The CDR3 is made up of 15 amino acids. Per the germline V gene, CDR1 is SGDLS and CDR2 is YYNGEE. The CDR3 sequence: CASSVAAGRTGELFF. CDR3 bases: TGTGCCAGCAGCGTAGCAGCGGGGAGGACCGGGGAGCTGTTTTTT. Full variable domain (missing parts from reference TRBV9 and TRBJ2-2): DSGVTQTPKHLITATGQRVTLRCSPRSGDLSVYWYQQSLDQGLQFLIQYYNGEERAKGNILERFSAQQFPDLHSELNLSSLELGDSALYFCASSVAAGRTGELFFGEGSRLTVL.

In DNA, the CDR3 is TGTGCCAGCAGCAATCGGGACTGGAATAACATATGGGGCGCAGATACGCAGTATTTT. As protein: CASSNRDWNNIWGADTQYF. The chain has TRBV7-3 and TRBJ2-3; D is perhaps TRBD2 (6 bases). The germline V and J ends were trimmed by 5 bases and 4 bases, with 28 bases remaining between them. CDR1 is SGHTA, CDR2 FQGTGA, per germline. The CDR3 consists of 19 residues.

This clonotype is medium-sized within its sample. The V and J genes are TRBV7-2 and TRBJ2-7; 8 bases match TRBD1. Germline values: CDR1 SGHTA, CDR2 FQGNSA. The CDR3 is made up of 14 amino acids. The V and J ends lost 4 bases and 4 bases, in that order; junction bases with no gene match: 6. This CDR3 reads CASSYTGTGYEQYV. DNA of the CDR3: TGTGCCAGCAGCTATACCGGGACAGGTTACGAGCAGTACGTC.

The V call is TRBV6-2 or TRBV6-3, the J call TRBJ1-3; D ambiguous. V was cut by 7 bases and J by 0 bases, with 7 bases left in between. Germline CDR1 is MNHEY and CDR2 is SVGEGT. The CDR3 has 13 amino acids. This CDR3 reads CASTGSSGNTIYF. CDR3 DNA: TGTGCCAGCACCGGAAGCTCTGGAAACACCATATATTTT.

The sample holds a few counts of this clonotype. The chain is built from TRBV28 and TRBJ1-5; D not resolved. The germline V gene has CDR1 MDHEN and CDR2 SYDVKM. Trimming removed 5 bases from V and 11 bases from J, with 10 bases in between. The CDR3 runs to 11 residues. The CDR3 DNA is TGTGCCAGCAGTGGGCGCGGAGCCCAGCATTTT. It codes for CASSGRGAQHF.

This clonotype was detected a few times. The chain joins TRBV4-3 to TRBJ2-6; D possibly corresponds to TRBD1 (5 bases). Germline CDR1 reads LGHNA; CDR2 reads YSLEER. CDR3 length equals 16 residues. Trimming took 0 bases from V and 1 from J, leaving 7 bases between them. The CDR3 coding sequence is TGCGCCAGCAGCCAAGATCAGGGATCTGGGGCCAACGTCCTGACTTTC. It specifies CASSQDQGSGANVLTF.

This clonotype has ten or more counts. The V gene is TRBV7-2, the J gene TRBJ2-3, with D hard to call. The CDR3 consists of 14 residues. Germline V gene lookup returns CDR1 SGHTA and CDR2 FQGNSA. Trimming pared 6 bases from V and 2 bases from J, leaving 12 bases between. CDR3 sequence: CASSSRQATDTQYF. DNA for the CDR3: TGTGCCAGCAGTTCCAGACAAGCCACAGATACGCAGTATTTT.

In its sample, this clonotype was seen many times. This chain links TRBV7-8 with TRBJ2-7, with unresolved D. Germline V lookup: CDR1 SGHVS, CDR2 FQNEAQ. This CDR3 contains 15 residues. The V gene lost 3 bases and the J gene lost 4 bases, with 16 bases spanning the gap. The DNA for the CDR3 is TGTGCCAGCAGCTTCCGCGACTCAAAATTGTACGAGCAGTACTTC. This sequence encodes CASSFRDSKLYEQYF.

This clonotype has only a few counts. The chain recombines TRBV3-1 with TRBJ1-5; D ambiguous. V dropped 0 bases and J dropped 1 base, with 4 bases sitting between them. CDR1 is LGHDT and CDR2 is YNNKEL in the germline V gene (reference sequence). The CDR3 is 14 residues long. CDR3 loop: CASSQDFSNQPQHF. CDR3 sequence (DNA): TGTGCCAGCAGCCAAGATTTCAGCAATCAGCCCCAGCATTTT.

This clonotype ranks as medium-sized. The CDR3 spells CASSSRRTSGSRSYEQYF. For the CDR3, the DNA is TGTGCCAGCAGTTCACGTCGGACTAGCGGGAGTCGGTCCTACGAGCAGTACTTC. The rearrangement joins TRBV6-2 or TRBV6-3 to TRBJ2-7; 13 nucleotides line up with TRBD2. Trimming took 4 bases from V and 1 from J; bases not matched to a gene: 10. CDR1 and CDR2 from the germline V gene are MNHEY and SVGEGT. CDR3 length: 18 amino acids.

Sample share makes this clonotype medium-sized. This chain links TRBV7-9 with TRBJ2-1, with 7 bases identical to TRBD2. The CDR3 has 15 amino acids. With 5 bases clipped from V and 8 bases from J, the junction kept 12 bases outside the gene matches. CDR1 SEHNR and CDR2 FQNEAQ come from the germline V gene (reference sequence). CDR3: CASSPTTLGGHEQFF. DNA for the CDR3: TGTGCCAGCAGCCCCACGACTCTGGGAGGGCATGAGCAGTTCTTC. The full variable domain, rest sourced from reference TRBV7-9 and TRBJ2-1, is DTGVSQNPRHKITKRGQNVTFRCDPISEHNRLYWYRQTLGQGPEFLTYFQNEAQLEKSRLLSDRFSAERPKGSFSTLEIQRTEQGDSAMYLCASSPTTLGGHEQFFGPGTRLTVL.

In this sample, this clonotype turned up a few times. A much larger clonotype is one base distant, so this may be a read error. This chain joins TRBV12-3 or TRBV12-4 and TRBJ2-3; 7 nucleotides match TRBD2. The CDR3 is 13 amino acids. The CDR3 DNA sequence: TGTGTCAGCAGCGGGACTCCTCTGGGTACGCAGTATTTT. Encoded protein: CVSSGTPLGTQYF.